The subject of this entry is one T cell receptor (beta chain). Its antigen is unidentified. Noted treatment: approximately nine-day PBMC culture with coronavirus spike peptide pools or control peptides (ViraFEST assay). Once peptide pools had expanded antigen-specific T cells, ViraFEST sequenced TCRs. This record belongs to a study of vaccination and CD4 T cells after COVID-19. The Oncomine TCR Beta short-read assay sequenced DNA from cultured CD4+ T cells. DNA came from CD4+ T cells after culture. One entry per CDR3 protein results from TCRdb running MiXCR on the PCR reads. The repertoire holds approximately 16,000 distinct CDR3 sequences, with about two fifths as singletons. The CDR3 length is 14 residues. Trimming stripped 3 bases from V and 5 bases from J, with 13 bases between. Germline V CDR1 and CDR2: LNHDA, SQIVND (reference sequence). Overall study findings and caveats: Reactive clonotype counts went from median around 20 after infection to roughly 38 after vaccination, nonsignificantly.

Source: CD4+ T cells from blood, cultured in vitro, taken after SARS-CoV-2 vaccination. The receptor's source is a human donor who had recovered from COVID-19. The chain recombines TRBV19 with TRBJ2-5, with D perhaps matching TRBD1 (5 bases). DNA for the CDR3: TGTGCCAGTAGTATGCGACAGTTGTGGGAGACCCAGTACTTC. Translation gives CASSMRQLWETQYF.